This TCR beta chain was identified during a study of T-cell memory formation after mild COVID-19. Overall study context: Most TCR clusters belonged to a single donor. Findings and caveats of the study: Of the contracting clones, CD4+ ones lay mainly in CM and EM, and CD8+ ones in EMRA. A balance of CD4 and CD8 characterized clones contracting day 15 to 85, whereas later expanders leaned CD4+.

On this clonotype: Antigen: not known.

Germline V lookup: CDR1 LGHNA, CDR2 YNFKEQ. The CDR3 extends over 13 amino acids. V was cut by 2 bases and J by 8 bases, with 10 bases left in between. A single record per CDR3 protein comes from TCRdb applying MiXCR to the 5' RACE reads. The table lists some 64,000 distinct CDR3 sequences, roughly 10% of them singletons. Input material: PBMCs or a T cell subset sorted from them (not recorded which). The sequence was obtained from a man between 18 and 35 years old who had mild COVID-19 (a few samples of this study predate the infection). Cell type and time point are not known. V and J are TRBV4-2 and TRBJ2-1; TRBD2 is a possible D gene (5 bases). CDR3 protein: CASSQTGWDEQFF. CDR3 coding DNA: TGTGCCAGCAGCCAAACGGGGTGGGATGAGCAGTTCTTC.